This is a list of T cell receptor beta chains from one sample in a study of technical replicates of blood from four donors. The method was immunoSEQ multiplex PCR; TCRdb's version includes in-frame clones alone and lacks a portion of them. This sample has about 97,000 clones, with 85% to 95% found just once. Sequencing was carried out using T cells isolated from PBMCs. Receptors originate from a human donor in good health. Both conserved end residues are part of each CDR3. D genes are given only for firm matches.

>TRBV4-3|TRBD2|.
CASSQEAGVEQYF
>TRBV9|TRBD1|TRBJ1-2
CASSVSGTEVYGYTF
>TRBV5-5|.|TRBJ2-7
CASSLAFETAHEQYF
>TRBV30|.|TRBJ1-5
CAWSVEGQPQHF
>TRBV7-2|TRBD2|TRBJ2-1
CASRVAGSSYNEQFF
>TRBV19|.|TRBJ2-3
CASSTFLESIGDTQYF
>TRBV19|TRBD2|TRBJ2-3
CASSPQPAGVTDTQYF
>TRBV7-9|TRBD1|TRBJ1-2
CASSLGDRGDGYTF
>TRBV20-1|.|TRBJ1-2
CSQRSNYGYTF
>TRBV6-1|TRBD2|TRBJ2-5
CASSEVDSGRAVHF
>TRBV7-9|.|TRBJ1-3
CASSPPNRDPSGNTIYF
>TRBV18|TRBD1|TRBJ1-1
CASSRGQGAFTNSEAFF
>TRBV7-9|TRBD1|TRBJ1-2
CASSLLAAGGNGYTF
>TRBV7-8|TRBD1|TRBJ2-2
CASSPTGGWTGELFF
>TRBV4-1|TRBD2|TRBJ2-7
CASSPLAGGDEQYF
>TRBV11-3|TRBD2|TRBJ2-1
CASSFGTSFFNEQFF
>TRBV5-1|TRBD1|TRBJ1-4
CASSLSEGATIRDEKLFF
>TRBV27|TRBD2|TRBJ2-2
CASSYPAGGNTGELFF
>TRBV7-2|TRBD1|TRBJ2-5
CASRSTGTGWMETQYF
>TRBV2|.|TRBJ2-3
CASSDSVPSTDTQYF